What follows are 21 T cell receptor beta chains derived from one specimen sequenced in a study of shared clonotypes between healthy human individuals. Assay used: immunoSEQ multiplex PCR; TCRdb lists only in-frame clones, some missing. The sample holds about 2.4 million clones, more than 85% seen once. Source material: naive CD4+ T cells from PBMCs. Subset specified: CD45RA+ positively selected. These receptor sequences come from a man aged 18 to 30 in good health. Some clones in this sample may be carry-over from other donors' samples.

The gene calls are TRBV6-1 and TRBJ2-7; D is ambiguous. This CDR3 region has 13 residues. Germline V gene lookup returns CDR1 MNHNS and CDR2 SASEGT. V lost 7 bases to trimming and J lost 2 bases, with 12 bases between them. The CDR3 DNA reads TGTGCCAGCATCGAAGGGCCAGCCTACGAGCAGTACTTC. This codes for CASIEGPAYEQYF.

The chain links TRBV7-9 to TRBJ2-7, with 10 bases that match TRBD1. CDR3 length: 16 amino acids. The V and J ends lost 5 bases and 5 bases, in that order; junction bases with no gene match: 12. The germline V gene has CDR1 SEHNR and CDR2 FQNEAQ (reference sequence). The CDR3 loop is CASSQIPGQGSHEQYF. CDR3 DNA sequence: TGTGCCAGCAGCCAAATACCGGGACAGGGGTCCCACGAGCAGTACTTC.

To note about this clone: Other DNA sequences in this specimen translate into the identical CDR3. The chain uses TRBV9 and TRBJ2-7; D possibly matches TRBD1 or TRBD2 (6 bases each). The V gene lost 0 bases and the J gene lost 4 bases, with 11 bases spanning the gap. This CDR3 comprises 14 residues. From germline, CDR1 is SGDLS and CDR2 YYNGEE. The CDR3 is CASSVGQGRYEQYF. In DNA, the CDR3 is TGTGCCAGCAGCGTAGGGCAGGGGAGGTACGAGCAGTACTTC.

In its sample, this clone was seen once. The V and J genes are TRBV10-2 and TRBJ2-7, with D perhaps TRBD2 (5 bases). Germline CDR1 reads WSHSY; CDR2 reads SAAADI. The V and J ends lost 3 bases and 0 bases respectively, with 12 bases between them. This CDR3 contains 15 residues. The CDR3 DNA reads TGCGCCAGCAGTGATGTTGGCGGGTTCTCCTACGAGCAGTACTTC. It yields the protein CASSDVGGFSYEQYF.

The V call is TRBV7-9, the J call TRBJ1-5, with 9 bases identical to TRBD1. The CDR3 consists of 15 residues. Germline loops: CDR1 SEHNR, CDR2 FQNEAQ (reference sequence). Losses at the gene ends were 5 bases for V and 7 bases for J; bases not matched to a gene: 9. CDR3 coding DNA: TGTGCCAGCAGCAAAACCGGGACAGGGAACCAGCCCCAGCATTTT. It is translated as CASSKTGTGNQPQHF.

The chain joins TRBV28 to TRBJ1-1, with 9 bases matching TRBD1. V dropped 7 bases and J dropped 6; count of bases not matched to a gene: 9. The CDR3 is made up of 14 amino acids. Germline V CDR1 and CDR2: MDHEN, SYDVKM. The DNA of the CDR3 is TGTGCCAGCAACACAGGGGGCGGCGTCGCTGAAGCTTTCTTT. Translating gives CASNTGGGVAEAFF.

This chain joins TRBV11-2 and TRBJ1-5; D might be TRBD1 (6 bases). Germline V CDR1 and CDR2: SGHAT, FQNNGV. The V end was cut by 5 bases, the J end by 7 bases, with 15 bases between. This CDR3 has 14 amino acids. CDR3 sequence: CASSPRTAHQPQHF. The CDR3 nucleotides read TGTGCCAGCAGCCCGCGGACAGCCCACCAGCCCCAGCATTTT.

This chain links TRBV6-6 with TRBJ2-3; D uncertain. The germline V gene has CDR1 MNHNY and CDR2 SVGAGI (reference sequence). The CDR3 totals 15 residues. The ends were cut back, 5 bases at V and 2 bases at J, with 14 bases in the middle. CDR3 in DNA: TGTGCCAGCAGTATCTTCGGCTATCACACAGATACGCAGTATTTT. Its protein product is CASSIFGYHTDTQYF.

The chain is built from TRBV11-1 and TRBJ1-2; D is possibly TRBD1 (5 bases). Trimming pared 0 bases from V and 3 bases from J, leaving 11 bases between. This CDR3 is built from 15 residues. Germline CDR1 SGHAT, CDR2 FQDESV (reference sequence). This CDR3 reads CASSLAGRLDYGYTF. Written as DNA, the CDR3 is TGTGCCAGCAGCTTAGCGGGACGGCTCGACTATGGCTACACCTTC.

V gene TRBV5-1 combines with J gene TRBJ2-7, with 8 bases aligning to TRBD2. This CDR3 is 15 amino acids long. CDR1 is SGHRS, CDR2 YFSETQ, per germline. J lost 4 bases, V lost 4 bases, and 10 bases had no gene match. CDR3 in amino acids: CASSPGVAGKYEQYF. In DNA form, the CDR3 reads TGCGCCAGCAGCCCAGGGGTAGCGGGAAAGTACGAGCAGTACTTC.

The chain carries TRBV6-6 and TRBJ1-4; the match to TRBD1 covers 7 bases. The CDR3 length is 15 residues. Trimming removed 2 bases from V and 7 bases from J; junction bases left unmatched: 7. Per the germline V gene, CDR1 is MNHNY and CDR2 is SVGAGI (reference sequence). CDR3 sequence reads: CASSYEGGAGEKLFF. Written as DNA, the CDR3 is TGTGCCAGCAGTTACGAAGGGGGCGCGGGTGAAAAACTGTTTTTT.

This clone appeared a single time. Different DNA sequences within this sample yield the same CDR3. The CDR3 sequence: CASSLDGGYEQYF. The CDR3 bases are TGCGCCAGCAGCCTAGACGGAGGTTACGAGCAGTACTTC. The chain has TRBV5-1 and TRBJ2-7; weak D call: TRBD2 (5 bases). This CDR3 spans 13 amino acids. Trimming shortened V by 4 bases and J by 4 bases, and 12 bases separated the two germline ends. CDR1 is SGHRS and CDR2 is YFSETQ in the germline V gene.

CDR3 in amino acids: CASSPQGIINTGELFF. Written as DNA, the CDR3 is TGTGCCAGCAGCCCCCAAGGGATCATAAACACCGGGGAGCTGTTTTTT. The chain joins TRBV21-1 to TRBJ2-2. TRBV21-1 constitutes a pseudogene. This CDR3 contains 16 residues.

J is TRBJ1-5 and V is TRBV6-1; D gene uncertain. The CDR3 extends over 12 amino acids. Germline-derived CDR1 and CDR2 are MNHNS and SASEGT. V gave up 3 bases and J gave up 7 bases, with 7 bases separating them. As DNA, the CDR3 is TGTGCCAGCAGTGATAGGATCCAGCCCCAGCATTTT. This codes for CASSDRIQPQHF.

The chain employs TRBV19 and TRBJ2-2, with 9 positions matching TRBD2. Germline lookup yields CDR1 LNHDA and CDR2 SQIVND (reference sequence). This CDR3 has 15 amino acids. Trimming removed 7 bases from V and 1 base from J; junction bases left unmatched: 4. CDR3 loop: CASKNSGGNTGELFF. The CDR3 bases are TGTGCCAGTAAAAATAGCGGGGGGAACACCGGGGAGCTGTTTTTT.

The CDR3 protein is CASSLSAGGEYEQYF. The CDR3 DNA is TGTGCCAGCAGTTTATCGGCAGGAGGGGAATACGAGCAGTACTTC. The V call is TRBV27, the J call TRBJ2-7; D perhaps matches TRBD2 (6 bases). This CDR3 region has 15 residues. Germline assignment: CDR1 MNHEY and CDR2 SMNVEV (reference sequence). Trimming shortened V by 0 bases and J by 4 bases, and 13 bases separated the two germline ends.

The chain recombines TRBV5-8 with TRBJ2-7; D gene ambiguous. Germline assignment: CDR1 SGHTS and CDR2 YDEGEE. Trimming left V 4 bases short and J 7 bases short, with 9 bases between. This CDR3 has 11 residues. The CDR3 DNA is TGTGCCAGCAGCCCGCCCGGGGAGCAGTACTTC. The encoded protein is CASSPPGEQYF.

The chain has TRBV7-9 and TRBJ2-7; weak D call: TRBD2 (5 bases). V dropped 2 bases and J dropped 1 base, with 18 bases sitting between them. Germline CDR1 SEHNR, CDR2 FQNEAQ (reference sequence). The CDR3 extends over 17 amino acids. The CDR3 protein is CASSLRAVPSGSYEQYF. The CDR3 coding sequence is TGTGCCAGCAGCTTAAGGGCGGTCCCCTCGGGGTCCTACGAGCAGTACTTC.

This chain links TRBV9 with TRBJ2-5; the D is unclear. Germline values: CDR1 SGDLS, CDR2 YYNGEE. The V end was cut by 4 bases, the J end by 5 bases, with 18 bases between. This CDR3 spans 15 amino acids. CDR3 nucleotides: TGTGCCAGCAGCCTCTCACTGACATCTCAGGAGACCCAGTACTTC. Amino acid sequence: CASSLSLTSQETQYF. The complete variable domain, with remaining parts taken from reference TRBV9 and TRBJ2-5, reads DSGVTQTPKHLITATGQRVTLRCSPRSGDLSVYWYQQSLDQGLQFLIQYYNGEERAKGNILERFSAQQFPDLHSELNLSSLELGDSALYFCASSLSLTSQETQYFGPGTRLLVL.

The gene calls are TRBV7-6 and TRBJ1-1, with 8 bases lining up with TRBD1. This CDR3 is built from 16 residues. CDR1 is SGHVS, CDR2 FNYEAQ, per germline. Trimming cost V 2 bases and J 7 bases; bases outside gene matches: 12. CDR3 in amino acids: CASSLMGAGTGLEAFF. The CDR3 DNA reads TGTGCCAGCAGCTTAATGGGGGCCGGGACAGGCCTTGAAGCTTTCTTT.

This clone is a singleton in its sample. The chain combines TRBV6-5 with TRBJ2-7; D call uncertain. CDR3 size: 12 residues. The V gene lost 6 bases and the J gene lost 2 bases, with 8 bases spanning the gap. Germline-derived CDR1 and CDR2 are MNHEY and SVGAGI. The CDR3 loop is CASSDGAYEQYF. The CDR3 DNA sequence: TGTGCCAGCAGCGACGGTGCCTACGAGCAGTACTTC.